Listed below are T cell receptor beta chains from one sample, sequenced in a study of cytomegalovirus exposure and HLA in healthy donors. Clones were read by immunoSEQ multiplex PCR, and TCRdb kept only the in-frame ones, dropping some. Among 100,000 to 150,000 clones, around 80% were seen once, and the ten largest hold roughly 5.5%. Specimen: PBMCs. The source of these receptors is a man aged 25 to 40 in good health and CMV-seronegative. The CDR3 runs from the conserved cysteine through the conserved F or W. Fields, in order: D gene, V gene, clone size, J gene, CDR3 DNA, CDR3 protein. The D gene is left open where the match is weak. Expanded clones get a size class; other rows say once, few or many, or leave the size out.

TRBD2,TRBV6-1,-,TRBJ2-2,TGTGCCAGCAGTGGACTAGCGGATAACACCGGGGAGCTGTTTTTT,CASSGLADNTGELFF
-,TRBV4-1,-,TRBJ2-3,TGCGCCAGCAGCCAAGATTACGGGAGAGGTACGCAGTATTTT,CASSQDYGRGTQYF
-,TRBV28,-,TRBJ2-7,TGTGCCAGCACCCGGACAGTGGGGAGATACGAGCAGTACTTC,CASTRTVGRYEQYF
-,TRBV5-6,-,TRBJ2-6,TGTGCCAGCACCTCATGGCGCGGCCTATCTGGGGCCAACGTCCTGACTTTC,CASTSWRGLSGANVLTF
TRBD1,TRBV7-2,-,TRBJ2-7,TGTGCCAGCAGCTTAGTTGGGGACAGTACCTACGAGCAGTACTTC,CASSLVGDSTYEQYF
TRBD1,TRBV5-1,once,TRBJ1-1,TGCGCCAGCAGCTCGATGACAGGGGTGGACACTGAAGCTTTCTTT,CASSSMTGVDTEAFF
-,TRBV2,few,TRBJ1-1,TGTGCCAGCAGGGCACGGGGGGGTGGCACTGAAGCTTTCTTT,CASRARGGGTEAFF
-,TRBV4-3,-,TRBJ2-1,TGCGCCAGCAGCCAGGACAGCTTCAATGAGCAGTTCTTC,CASSQDSFNEQFF
TRBD1,TRBV10-2,-,TRBJ1-2,TGCGCCAGCAGTGAGTCGGAGACAGGGGGGAGCTACACCTTC,CASSESETGGSYTF
-,TRBV7-6,few,TRBJ1-4,TGTGCCAGCAGTCCGGGGGGAACTGGAGGGGAAAAACTGTTTTTT,CASSPGGTGGEKLFF
TRBD2,TRBV30,-,TRBJ2-1,TGTGCCTGGAGTCCCGGGACTACCTACAATGAGCAGTTCTTC,CAWSPGTTYNEQFF
-,TRBV2,-,TRBJ1-3,TGTGCCAGCAGTGGGGCAGGAGGAAACACCATATATTTT,CASSGAGGNTIYF
TRBD1,TRBV18,-,TRBJ1-2,TGTGCCAGCTCGACGACAGGGGTGGCGGACGGCTACACCTTC,CASSTTGVADGYTF
-,TRBV5-4,-,TRBJ2-5,TGTGCCAGCAGCACGGGTTCCAAAGAGACCCAGTACTTC,CASSTGSKETQYF
-,TRBV2,-,TRBJ2-7,TGTGCCAGCTCTGGAGTCTCCTACGAGCAGTACTTC,CASSGVSYEQYF
TRBD1,TRBV5-6,few,TRBJ1-5,TGTGCCAGCAGCTCCTCAGGGGGTAGCAATCAGCCCCAGCATTTT,CASSSSGGSNQPQHF
-,TRBV2,-,TRBJ2-4,TGTGCCAGCAGCTTCGGACAGTCTCTTCAGTACTTC,CASSFGQSLQYF
TRBD2,TRBV5-1,-,TRBJ2-1,TGCGCCAGCAGCTTGGGACTAGCGGGATACAATGAGCAGTTCTTC,CASSLGLAGYNEQFF